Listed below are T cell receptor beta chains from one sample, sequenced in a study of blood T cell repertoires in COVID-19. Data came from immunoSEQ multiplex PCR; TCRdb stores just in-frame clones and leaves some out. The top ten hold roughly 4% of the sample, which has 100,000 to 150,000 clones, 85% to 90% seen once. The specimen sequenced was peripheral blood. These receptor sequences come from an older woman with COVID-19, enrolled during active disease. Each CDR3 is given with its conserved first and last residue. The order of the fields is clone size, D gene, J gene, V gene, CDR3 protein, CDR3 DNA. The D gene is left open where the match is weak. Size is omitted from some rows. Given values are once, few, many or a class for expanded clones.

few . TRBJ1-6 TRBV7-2 CASSLGGQLNSPLHF TGTGCCAGCAGCTTAGGTGGACAGCTGAATTCACCCCTCCACTTT
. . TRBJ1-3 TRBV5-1 CASSIEARGNTIYF TGCGCCAGCAGTATAGAGGCTCGTGGAAACACCATATATTTT
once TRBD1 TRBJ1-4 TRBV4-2 CASSDRQGTEKLFF TGTGCCAGCAGCGACCGACAGGGGACTGAAAAACTGTTTTTT
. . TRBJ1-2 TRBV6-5 CASRPRTYGHYGYTF TGTGCCAGCAGACCAAGGACATACGGCCACTATGGCTACACCTTC
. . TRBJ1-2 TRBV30 CAWSVAGINYGYTF TGTGCCTGGAGTGTAGCAGGGATTAACTATGGCTACACCTTC
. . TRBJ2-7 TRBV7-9 CASSLDGFQGLEQYF TGTGCCAGCAGCTTAGATGGGTTTCAGGGTCTCGAGCAGTACTTC
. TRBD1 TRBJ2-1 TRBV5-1 CASSFRQGVLGEQFF TGCGCCAGCAGCTTTAGACAGGGGGTATTGGGTGAGCAGTTCTTC
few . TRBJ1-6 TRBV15 CATSPRSYNSPLHF TGTGCCACCAGCCCGCGCTCCTATAATTCACCCCTCCACTTT
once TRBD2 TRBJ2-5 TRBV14 CASSQDTTSGDAEETQYF TGTGCCAGCAGCCAAGATACCACTAGCGGGGACGCCGAAGAGACCCAGTACTTC
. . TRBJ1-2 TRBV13 CASSLGRGDYGYTF TGTGCCAGCAGCTTAGGACGGGGTGACTATGGCTACACCTTC
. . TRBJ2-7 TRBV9 CASSVGGRTSYEQYF TGTGCCAGCAGCGTAGGTGGCCGAACCTCCTACGAGCAGTACTTC
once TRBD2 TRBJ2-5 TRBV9 CASSVSGGRIMETQYF TGTGCCAGCAGCGTTAGCGGGGGACGAATAATGGAGACCCAGTACTTC
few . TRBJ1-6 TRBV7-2 CASSLAATYGVSPLHF TGTGCCAGCAGCTTAGCGGCTACTTACGGAGTCTCACCCCTCCACTTT
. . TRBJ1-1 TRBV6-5 CASSPSFTNTEAFF TGTGCCAGCAGCCCGTCCTTCACTAACACTGAAGCTTTCTTT
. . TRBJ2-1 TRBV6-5 CASSHPGSNEQFF TGTGCCAGCAGCCACCCGGGGAGCAATGAGCAGTTCTTC
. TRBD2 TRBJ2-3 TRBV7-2 CASSPGLAGGWADTQYF TGTGCCAGCAGCCCGGGACTAGCGGGGGGATGGGCAGATACGCAGTATTTT
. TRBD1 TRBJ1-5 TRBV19 CASSPIDRDGQPQHF TGTGCCAGTAGTCCGATCGACAGGGACGGTCAGCCCCAGCATTTT
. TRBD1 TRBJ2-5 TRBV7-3 CASSSGTGGQETQYF TGTGCCAGCAGCTCCGGGACAGGGGGCCAAGAGACCCAGTACTTC
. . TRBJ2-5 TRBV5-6 CASSNTGFQETQYF TGTGCCAGCAGCAATACAGGGTTCCAAGAGACCCAGTACTTC
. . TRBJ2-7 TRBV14 CASSAILRGEQYF TGTGCCAGCAGCGCCATCCTCAGGGGCGAGCAGTACTTC
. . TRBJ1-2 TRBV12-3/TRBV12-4 CASSFQGSYGYTF TGTGCCAGCAGTTTTCAGGGAAGCTATGGCTACACCTTC
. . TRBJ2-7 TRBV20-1 CSARDGYGQYF TGCAGTGCTAGAGACGGGTACGGGCAGTACTTC
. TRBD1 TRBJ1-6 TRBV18 CASSLSSGTGYSPLHF TGTGCCAGCTCACTTAGTTCCGGGACAGGGTACTCACCCCTCCACTTT
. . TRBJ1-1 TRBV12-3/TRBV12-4 CASSTQQNTEAFF TGTGCCAGCAGCACCCAACAGAACACTGAAGCTTTCTTT
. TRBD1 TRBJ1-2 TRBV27 CASSFLTGSNYGYTF TGTGCCAGCAGTTTCCTGACAGGGTCTAACTATGGCTACACCTTC
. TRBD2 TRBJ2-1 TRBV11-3 CASGQGTSGSVEQFF TGTGCCAGCGGCCAAGGGACTAGCGGGTCTGTCGAGCAGTTCTTC
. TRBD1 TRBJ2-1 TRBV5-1 CASSLGQGARYNEQFF TGCGCCAGCAGCTTGGGGCAGGGGGCGCGTTACAATGAGCAGTTCTTC
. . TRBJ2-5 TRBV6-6 CASSYRGDQETQYF TGTGCCAGCAGTTACAGAGGAGACCAAGAGACCCAGTACTTC
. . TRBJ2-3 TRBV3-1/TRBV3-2 CASSKNLPPGTAGGWEGTDTQYF TGTGCCAGCAGCAAAAATCTCCCCCCCGGGACAGCAGGTGGATGGGAGGGCACAGATACGCAGTATTTT
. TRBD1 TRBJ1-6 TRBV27 CASSRGQGDSPLHF TGTGCCAGCAGTAGAGGACAGGGGGATTCACCCCTCCACTTT
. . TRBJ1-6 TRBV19 CASSIGAVRASNSPLHF TGTGCCAGTAGTATAGGAGCCGTGCGGGCCTCAAATTCACCCCTCCACTTT
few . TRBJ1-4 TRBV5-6 CASSSPVGNEKLFF TGTGCCAGCAGCAGTCCGGTTGGTAATGAAAAACTGTTTTTT
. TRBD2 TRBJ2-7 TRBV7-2 CASSPIPGLAGGQGGQYF TGTGCCAGCAGCCCGATCCCGGGACTAGCGGGGGGGCAAGGAGGGCAGTACTTC
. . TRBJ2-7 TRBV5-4 CASSSPGLAAYEQYF TGTGCCAGCAGCTCCCCCGGATTAGCGGCTTACGAGCAGTACTTC
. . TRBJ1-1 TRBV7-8 CASSLGESTEAFF TGTGCCAGCAGCTTAGGAGAATCCACTGAAGCTTTCTTT
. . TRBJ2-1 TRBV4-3 CASSQGARDYNEQFF TGCGCCAGCAGCCAAGGGGCCCGGGACTACAATGAGCAGTTCTTC
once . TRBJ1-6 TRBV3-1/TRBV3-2 CASSQRRGSDSPLHF TGTGCCAGCAGCCAACGCAGGGGATCGGATTCACCCCTCCACTTT
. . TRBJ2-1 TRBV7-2 CASSNNRGAGNEQFF TGTGCCAGCAGCAACAACCGGGGGGCCGGCAATGAGCAGTTCTTC
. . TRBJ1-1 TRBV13 CASSLDTGLRTEAFF TGTGCCAGCAGCTTAGATACAGGGTTGCGGACTGAAGCTTTCTTT
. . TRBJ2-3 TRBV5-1 CASSLGTGAPDTQYF TGCGCCAGCAGCTTGGGAACAGGCGCGCCAGATACGCAGTATTTT
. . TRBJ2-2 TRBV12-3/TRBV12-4 CASRTRGTGELFF TGTGCCAGCAGGACACGGGGGACCGGGGAGCTGTTTTTT
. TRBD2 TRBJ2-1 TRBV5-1 CASSLLATEQFF TGCGCCAGCAGCTTACTAGCGACTGAGCAGTTCTTC
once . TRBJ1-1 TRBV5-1 CASGLGENTEAFF TGCGCCAGCGGACTCGGAGAGAACACTGAAGCTTTCTTT
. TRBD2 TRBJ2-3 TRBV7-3 CASSPTSGRTDTQYF TGTGCCAGCAGTCCGACTAGCGGCCGCACAGATACGCAGTATTTT
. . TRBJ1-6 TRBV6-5 CASSYSVVLNNSPLHF TGTGCCAGCAGTTACTCCGTTGTACTTAATAATTCACCCCTCCACTTT
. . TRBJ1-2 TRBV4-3 CASSQELGGSSYGYTF TGCGCCAGCAGCCAAGAGTTGGGGGGTAGTAGCTATGGCTACACCTTC
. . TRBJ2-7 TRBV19 CASSVIQGSHEQYF TGTGCCAGTAGTGTGATACAGGGTTCCCACGAGCAGTACTTC
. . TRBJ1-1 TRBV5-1 CASSKSQGLTEAFF TGCGCCAGCAGCAAATCACAGGGTCTAACTGAAGCTTTCTTT
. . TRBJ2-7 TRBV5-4 CASSPGNYEQYF TGTGCCAGCAGCCCGGGGAACTACGAGCAGTACTTC
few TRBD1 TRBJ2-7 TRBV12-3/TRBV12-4 CASRGTASYEQYF TGTGCCAGCAGAGGGACAGCCTCCTACGAGCAGTACTTC
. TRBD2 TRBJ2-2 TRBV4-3 CASSNSGGPTGELFF TGCGCCAGCAGCAATAGCGGGGGTCCCACCGGGGAGCTGTTTTTT
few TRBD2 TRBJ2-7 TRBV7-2 CASSLAASGGTSSYEQYF TGTGCCAGCAGCTTAGCGGCTAGCGGGGGGACTAGCTCCTACGAGCAGTACTTC
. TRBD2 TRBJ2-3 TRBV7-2 CASSPGLAGLDTQYF TGTGCCAGCAGCCCTGGACTAGCGGGGTTAGATACGCAGTATTTT
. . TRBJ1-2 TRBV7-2 CASSPGESYGYTF TGTGCCAGCAGCCCAGGGGAAAGCTATGGCTACACCTTC
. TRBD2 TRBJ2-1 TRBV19 CASSPLAGGYYNEQFF TGTGCCAGTAGTCCACTAGCGGGGGGCTACTACAATGAGCAGTTCTTC
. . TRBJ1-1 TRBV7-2 CASRIRGSEAFF TGTGCCAGCAGGATTCGAGGGTCGGAAGCTTTCTTT
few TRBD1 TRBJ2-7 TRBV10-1 CASRGTGRNEQYF TGCGCCAGCAGGGGGACAGGGCGGAACGAGCAGTACTTC